This T cell receptor (beta chain) was recorded in a study of Ad26.COV2.S vaccination and SARS-CoV-2 variants. Across the study: Intramuscular Ad26.COV2.S at 5x10^10 or 1x10^11 viral particles. Whole-study findings and limits: Higher spike-specific TCR breadth was found in vaccine recipients than in placebo recipients.

Treatment specified: 19 received Ad26.COV2.S at low or high dose, single or two shots; several received placebo; per-sample allocation not given. Collection of the samples took place on day 63 after the first injection of vaccine or placebo. CDR3 size: 13 residues. The germline gives CDR1 MNHEY, CDR2 SVGEGT. The V end was cut by 3 bases, the J end by 8 bases, with 11 bases between. The data were produced by immunoSEQ multiplex PCR, yet TCRdb's version contains in-frame clones alone and is incomplete. The sample yields about 430,000 clones, around 90% seen once. With respect to this clone: Its antigen is undetermined.

This TCR came from a person aged 18 to 59 who received the Ad26.COV2.S COVID-19 vaccine or a placebo. Here the sequenced sample was peripheral blood, taken in a trial of Ad26.COV2.S vaccine versus placebo. The rearrangement uses TRBV6-2 or TRBV6-3 and TRBJ2-1; perhaps TRBD1 as D (5 bases). In DNA, the CDR3 is TGTGCCAGCAGTTATCGGACACTACATGAGCAGTTCTTC. Protein product: CASSYRTLHEQFF.